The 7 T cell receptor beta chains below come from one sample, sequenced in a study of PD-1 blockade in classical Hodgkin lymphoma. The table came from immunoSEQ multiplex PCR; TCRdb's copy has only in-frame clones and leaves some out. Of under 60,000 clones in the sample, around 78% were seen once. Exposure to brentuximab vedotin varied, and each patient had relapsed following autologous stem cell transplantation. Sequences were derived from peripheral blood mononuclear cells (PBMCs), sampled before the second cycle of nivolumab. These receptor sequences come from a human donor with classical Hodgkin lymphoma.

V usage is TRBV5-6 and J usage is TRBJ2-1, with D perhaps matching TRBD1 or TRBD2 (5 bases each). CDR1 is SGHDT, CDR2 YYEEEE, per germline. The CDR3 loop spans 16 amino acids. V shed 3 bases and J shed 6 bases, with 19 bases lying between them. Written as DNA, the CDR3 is TGTGCCAGCAGCTCTGGGGGAAGGACTGAACTCAATGAGCAGTTCTTC. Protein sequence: CASSSGGRTELNEQFF.

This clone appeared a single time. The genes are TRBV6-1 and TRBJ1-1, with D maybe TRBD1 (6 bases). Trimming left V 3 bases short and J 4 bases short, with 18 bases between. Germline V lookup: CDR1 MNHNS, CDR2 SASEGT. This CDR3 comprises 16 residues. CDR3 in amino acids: CASSDPRGGAVTEAFF. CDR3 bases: TGTGCCAGCAGTGATCCCCGTGGGGGGGCAGTCACTGAAGCTTTCTTT.

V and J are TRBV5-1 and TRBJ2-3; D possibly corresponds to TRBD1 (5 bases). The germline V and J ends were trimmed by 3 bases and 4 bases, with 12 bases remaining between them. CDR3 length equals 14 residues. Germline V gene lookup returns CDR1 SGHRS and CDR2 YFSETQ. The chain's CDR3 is CASSWGQSADTQYF. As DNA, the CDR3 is TGCGCCAGCAGCTGGGGCCAGAGTGCAGATACGCAGTATTTT.

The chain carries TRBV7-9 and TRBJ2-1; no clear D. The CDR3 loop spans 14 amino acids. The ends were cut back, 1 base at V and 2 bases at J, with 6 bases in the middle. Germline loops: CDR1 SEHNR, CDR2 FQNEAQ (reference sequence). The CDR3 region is CASSLDQPYNEQFF. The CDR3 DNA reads TGTGCCAGCAGCTTAGACCAGCCCTACAATGAGCAGTTCTTC.

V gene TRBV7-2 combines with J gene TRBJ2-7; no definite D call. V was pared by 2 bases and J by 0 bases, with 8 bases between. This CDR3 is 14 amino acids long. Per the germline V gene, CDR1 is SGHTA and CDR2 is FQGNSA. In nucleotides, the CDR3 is TGTGCCAGCAGCTTAAAGCAGGACTCCTACGAGCAGTACTTC. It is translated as CASSLKQDSYEQYF.

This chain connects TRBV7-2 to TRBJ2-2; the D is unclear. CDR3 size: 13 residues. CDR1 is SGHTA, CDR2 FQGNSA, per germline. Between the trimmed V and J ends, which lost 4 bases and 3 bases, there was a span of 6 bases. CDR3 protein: CASSSTYTGELFF. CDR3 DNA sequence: TGTGCCAGCAGCTCCACCTACACCGGGGAGCTGTTTTTT.

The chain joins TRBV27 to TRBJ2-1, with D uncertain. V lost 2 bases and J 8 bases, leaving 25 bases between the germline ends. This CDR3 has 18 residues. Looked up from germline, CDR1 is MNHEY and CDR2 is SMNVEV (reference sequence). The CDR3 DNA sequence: TGTGCCAGCAGTTTACAATACCCCCCGAGACCCCTTTTGGATGAGCAGTTCTTC. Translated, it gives CASSLQYPPRPLLDEQFF.